The source of this T cell receptor (beta chain) is a study of T cell repertoires in cytomegalovirus infection. Study-wide findings and caveats: The study identified carriers of CMV plus the relevant HLA from cumulative public TCR beta family frequency.

This CDR3 spans 14 amino acids. Trimming shortened V by 6 bases and J by 3 bases, and 12 bases separated the two germline ends. MiXCR, run by TCRdb on the reads, gives a single entry per CDR3 protein. The table lists roughly 100,000 distinct CDR3 sequences, 15% to 20% of them singletons, with 8% to 9.5% in the top ten. This clonotype was seen at least ten times. What it binds is unknown. The specimen sequenced was PBMCs. The chain links TRBV12-3 or TRBV12-4 to TRBJ1-5; weak D call: TRBD1 (5 bases). The clonotype comes from a human donor in good health (CMV status not recorded). Some clones in this sample may be carry-over from other donors' samples. The CDR3 bases are TGTGCCAGCAGGGCCAGGGTGAACAATCAGCCCCAGCATTTT. It specifies CASRARVNNQPQHF.